This entry lists 22 T cell receptor beta chains sequenced from one sample in a study of T cells in women clearing cervical HPV infection. The table came from immunoSEQ multiplex PCR; TCRdb's copy has only in-frame clones and leaves some out. Its table lists fewer than 30,000 clones. Sequenced: blood buffy coat. These receptors all stem from a woman between 18 and 69 years old with a cervical HPV16 infection that either progressed to CIN3+ or cleared (not recorded which).

Comments on this clone: The sequenced fragment ends 3 residues before the CDR3 boundary, so the rest is inferred from the germline J gene. The chain uses TRBV5-1 and TRBJ2-3, with 8 bases fitting TRBD2. V was clipped by 6 bases and J by 4 bases; unmatched bases: 4. The CDR3 covers 13 residues. Germline V gives CDR1 SGHRS, CDR2 YFSETQ. The CDR3 loop reads CASTPGGADTQYF. The part of the CDR3 DNA that was read is TGCGCCAGCACCCCCGGGGGGGCAGATACG. The entire variable domain, with the rest obtained from reference TRBV5-1 and TRBJ2-3, is as follows: KAGVTQTPRYLIKTRGQQVTLSCSPISGHRSVSWYQQTPGQGLQFLFEYFSETQRNKGNFPGRFSGRQFSNSRSEMNVSTLELGDSALYLCASTPGGADTQYFGPGTRLTVL.

Note on this clone: The read gets to within 3 residues of the CDR3 end, and the germline J gene fills in the rest. The chain couples TRBV19 to TRBJ1-5, with a tentative D call TRBD1 (5 bases). V was cut by 7 bases and J by 6 bases, with 16 bases left in between. Germline V gene lookup returns CDR1 LNHDA and CDR2 SQIVND (reference sequence). This CDR3 is 14 amino acids long. CDR3 region: CASTQGVGGQPQHF. The DNA read from the CDR3 is TGTGCCAGTACCCAGGGCGTTGGTGGTCAGCCC.

Details on this clone: The read ends 3 residues before the CDR3 terminus; that terminus is restored from the germline J gene. The chain combines TRBV5-1 with TRBJ2-2, with D possibly matching TRBD1 (6 bases). Germline CDR1 is SGHRS and CDR2 is YFSETQ. The CDR3 runs 16 residues. With 0 bases removed from V and 0 bases from J, the gap between germline ends came to 9 bases. The DNA read from the CDR3 is TGCGCCAGCAGCTTGGCCGGGACAACGAACACCGGGGAG. Protein product: CASSLAGTTNTGE. The full CDR3 protein reads CASSLAGTTNTGELFF.

As regards this clone: The observed sequence ends 3 residues before the CDR3 terminus, with the missing tail filled in from the germline J gene. J is TRBJ2-5 and V is TRBV2, with 8 positions matching TRBD2. The length of the CDR3 is 16 residues. Germline CDR1 SNHLY, CDR2 FYNNEI. V lost 2 bases to trimming and J lost 3 bases; unmatched junction nucleotides: 8. The CDR3 DNA, read in part, is TGTGCCAGCAGTGAATTTGGTCTAGCGGGCAAAGAGACC. Amino acids: CASSEFGLAGKET. The entire CDR3 protein is CASSEFGLAGKETQYF.

About this clone itself: The DNA ends 3 residues before the CDR3 does, and the rest of the CDR3 is filled in from the germline J gene. The chain joins TRBV7-9 to TRBJ1-6; 7 bases map to TRBD1. V lost 2 bases to trimming and J lost 9 bases; unmatched junction nucleotides: 7. This CDR3 has 15 amino acids. The germline V gene encodes CDR1 SEHNR and CDR2 FQNEAQ (reference sequence). Here the CDR3 reads CASSLTRQGLSPLHF. CDR3 bases read: TGTGCCAGCAGCTTAACCCGACAGGGCCTTTCACCC.

With respect to this clone: With the read ending 3 residues before the CDR3 end, the germline J gene is used to fill in that end. This chain links TRBV5-1 with TRBJ2-5, with unresolved D. Germline CDR1 SGHRS, CDR2 YFSETQ. The V and J ends lost 0 bases and 4 bases respectively, with 7 bases between them. The CDR3 runs 13 residues. The CDR3 reads CASSLVGPETQYF. The CDR3 DNA, read in part, is TGCGCCAGCAGCTTGGTAGGGCCAGAGACC.

Concerning this clone itself: Read coverage stops 3 residues before the CDR3 terminus; the germline J gene supplies the remainder. The chain joins TRBV10-1 to TRBJ2-5; TRBD2 is a possible D gene (5 bases). The CDR3 covers 13 residues. CDR1 and CDR2 (germline): WNHNN, SYGVQD (reference sequence). Between the trimmed V and J ends, which lost 2 bases and 5 bases, there was a span of 9 bases. The chain's CDR3 is CASSEAGRETQYF. The sequenced part of the CDR3 DNA is TGCGCCAGCAGTGAGGCGGGTCGGGAGACC.

A remark on this clone: The DNA ends 3 residues before the CDR3 does, and the rest of the CDR3 is filled in from the germline J gene. J is TRBJ1-1 and V is TRBV5-1; the D gene is possibly TRBD1 (5 bases). CDR1 and CDR2 (germline): SGHRS, YFSETQ. The length of the CDR3 is 15 residues. V lost 0 bases and J lost 5, with 14 bases in between. CDR3 DNA (partial): TGCGCCAGCAGCTTGGTTTTCGGGGGAGGGACTGAA. It specifies CASSLVFGGGTE. The CDR3, in full, reads CASSLVFGGGTEAFF.

A word on this clone: The read halts 3 residues ahead of the CDR3 end, with the missing end drawn from the germline J gene. The chain couples TRBV2 to TRBJ1-6; TRBD1 matches at 10 bases. Trimming removed 8 bases from V and 9 bases from J; junction bases left unmatched: 4. Germline CDR1 is SNHLY and CDR2 is FYNNEI. The CDR3 contains 13 residues. Incomplete CDR3 DNA: TGTGCCAGCGGGGACAGGGGTATTTCACCC. It specifies CASGDRGISP. In full, the CDR3 is CASGDRGISPLHF.

As to this clone: The CDR3 end lies 3 residues beyond the end of the read and is filled in from the germline J gene. This chain connects TRBV19 to TRBJ2-5, with TRBD2 identical over 13 bases. From germline, CDR1 is LNHDA and CDR2 SQIVND (reference sequence). Trimming removed 1 base from V and 3 bases from J; junction bases left unmatched: 8. The CDR3 spans 18 residues. CDR3 in amino acids: CASSIGRTSGGKKETQYF. The covered CDR3 bases are TGTGCCAGTAGTATAGGAAGGACTAGCGGGGGAAAGAAAGAGACC.

As regards this clone: The read gets to within 3 residues of the CDR3 end, and the germline J gene fills in the rest. The chain combines TRBV19 with TRBJ1-1; 8 positions match TRBD1. Germline assignment: CDR1 LNHDA and CDR2 SQIVND (reference sequence). V lost 4 bases to trimming and J lost 6 bases; unmatched junction nucleotides: 10. This CDR3 spans 15 amino acids. Incomplete CDR3 DNA: TGTGCCAGTAGTAGACAGGGGCGAGCCGCTCCTGAA. Its protein product is CASSRQGRAAPE. The whole CDR3 region reads CASSRQGRAAPEAFF.

Notes on this clone: The CDR3 goes on 3 residues after the read ends, and that part is filled in from the germline J gene. The genes are TRBV20-1 and TRBJ1-5, with D unresolved. V gave up 4 bases and J gave up 0 bases, with 10 bases separating them. The germline V gene has CDR1 DFQATT and CDR2 SNEGSKA (reference sequence). The length of the CDR3 is 14 residues. CDR3 DNA, as far as it was read: TGCAGTGCTACCGACATTGGTAGCAATCAGCCC. Its protein product is CSATDIGSNQP. The full-length CDR3 reads as CSATDIGSNQPQHF.

Worth noting for this clone: The read is 3 residues too short to cover the CDR3 end, so that end is filled in from the germline J gene. The chain carries TRBV15 and TRBJ2-3; either TRBD1 or TRBD2 may fit D (5 bases each). Trimming took 5 bases from V and 2 from J, leaving 11 bases between them. The CDR3 covers 14 residues. Germline V gene data show CDR1 as LNHNV and CDR2 as YYDKDF (reference sequence). Incomplete CDR3 DNA: TGTGCCACCAGCGAGGGGCAGACCACAGATACG. Translating gives CATSEGQTTDT. The CDR3 in full is CATSEGQTTDTQYF.

Note on this clone: The CDR3 end falls 3 residues outside the read, so it is completed with the germline J gene. V gene TRBV7-9 combines with J gene TRBJ2-7; D remains unclear. Trimming pared 3 bases from V and 6 bases from J, leaving 12 bases between. CDR3 size: 13 residues. Looked up from germline, CDR1 is SEHNR and CDR2 is FQNEAQ (reference sequence). The covered CDR3 bases are TGTGCCAGCAGCTTCAATTCAGGAACCGAG. It translates to CASSFNSGTE. The full CDR3 sequence reads CASSFNSGTEQYF.

About this clone itself: The read is 3 residues too short to cover the CDR3 end, so that end is filled in from the germline J gene. The V call is TRBV2, the J call TRBJ1-2, with TRBD1 matching over 8 bases. Germline CDR1 and CDR2: SNHLY and FYNNEI. The CDR3 consists of 15 residues. J lost 5 bases, V lost 1 base, and 6 bases had no gene match. CDR3 DNA, as far as it was read: TGTGCCAGCAGTGAAGAGGCAGGGGGCTCGTATGGC. Protein sequence: CASSEEAGGSYG. The full CDR3 protein reads CASSEEAGGSYGYTF.

As for this clone: The read comes to an end 3 residues before the CDR3 does, leaving the germline J gene to fill in the end. The chain uses TRBV12-3 or TRBV12-4 and TRBJ1-2; the D gene is possibly TRBD1 (5 bases). The germline V and J ends were trimmed by 1 base and 2 bases, with 20 bases remaining between them. The CDR3 runs 18 residues. Partial CDR3 DNA: TGTGCCAGCAGTTTAGGTGGGCCCCAGACAGTTCAGAACTATGGC. Its protein is CASSLGGPQTVQNYG. The CDR3 reads in full as CASSLGGPQTVQNYGYTF.

Points on this clone: Read sequence stops 3 residues before the CDR3 end, and the germline J gene provides the missing end. The genes are TRBV5-1 and TRBJ2-1, with TRBD1 as a possible D gene (5 bases). Germline V gene data show CDR1 as SGHRS and CDR2 as YFSETQ. Trimming removed 0 bases from V and 0 bases from J, with 7 bases in between. The CDR3 spans 15 residues. This chain's CDR3 is CASSLDRNSYNEQFF. Incomplete CDR3 DNA: TGCGCCAGCAGCTTGGACAGGAACTCCTACAATGAG.

Points on this clone: With the read ending 3 residues before the CDR3 end, the germline J gene is used to fill in that end. V and J are TRBV9 and TRBJ2-5; D is perhaps TRBD1 (6 bases). V was cut by 4 bases and J by 4 bases, with 11 bases left in between. The CDR3 totals 13 residues. The germline gives CDR1 SGDLS, CDR2 YYNGEE. CDR3 residues: CASSPQGRETQYF. The CDR3 bases that were read are TGTGCCAGCAGCCCTCAGGGGCGAGAGACC.

As for this clone: Read sequence stops 3 residues before the CDR3 end, and the germline J gene provides the missing end. The J gene is TRBJ2-1, the V gene TRBV5-4; TRBD2 agrees at 11 bases. Germline V gene data show CDR1 as SGHNT and CDR2 as YYREEE (reference sequence). The ends lost 0 bases at V and 9 bases at J; junction bases unmatched: 5. This CDR3 is built from 15 residues. CDR3 protein: CASSLGLAGRGEQFF. CDR3 bases read: TGTGCCAGCAGCTTGGGACTAGCGGGAAGGGGTGAG.

Regarding this clone: The DNA ends 3 residues before the CDR3 does, and the rest of the CDR3 is filled in from the germline J gene. The chain couples TRBV30 to TRBJ1-2; D possibly corresponds to TRBD1 (5 bases). V dropped 2 bases and J dropped 4 bases, with 11 bases sitting between them. The CDR3 runs 13 residues. Germline lookup yields CDR1 GTSNPN and CDR2 SVGIG (reference sequence). CDR3 DNA (partial): TGTGCCTGGAGTCCCTCAGGGAGCTATGGC. Encoded protein: CAWSPSGSYG. The whole CDR3 region reads CAWSPSGSYGYTF.

The CDR3 bases that were read are TGTGCCAGCAGCTTGGCCGGCGGGTGGAACGAG. It codes for CASSLAGGWNE. In full, the CDR3 is CASSLAGGWNEQYF. The chain couples TRBV5-5 to TRBJ2-7, with D perhaps matching TRBD2 (5 bases). The read halts 3 residues ahead of the CDR3 end, with the missing end drawn from the germline J gene. The CDR3 runs 14 residues. Looked up from germline, CDR1 is SGHKS and CDR2 is YYEKEE (reference sequence). Trimming removed 0 bases at V and 5 bases at J, with 12 bases between.

In the case of this clone: The read ends 3 residues early relative to the CDR3; the germline J gene fills the gap. The chain joins TRBV5-5 to TRBJ2-5; TRBD1 might be the D (6 bases). The CDR3 sequence is 15 residues long. With 1 base removed from V and 0 bases from J, the gap between germline ends came to 10 bases. CDR1 is SGHKS and CDR2 is YYEKEE in the germline V gene (reference sequence). CDR3 DNA (partial): TGTGCCAGCAGCTTGCGACAGGTGTACCAAGAGACC. Protein: CASSLRQVYQET. The entire CDR3 sequence reads CASSLRQVYQETQYF. Filled out from reference TRBV5-5 and TRBJ2-5, the complete variable domain reads DAGVTQSPTHLIKTRGQQVTLRCSPISGHKSVSWYQQVLGQGPQFIFQYYEKEERGRGNFPDRFSARQFPNYSSELNVNALLLGDSALYLCASSLRQVYQETQYFGPGTRLLVL.